Below, 32 T cell receptor beta chains from the same sample are listed, as sequenced in a study of identifying expanded T cells in peripheral blood. Some clones are missing from TCRdb's copy, which holds only in-frame ones; the method was immunoSEQ multiplex PCR. Of approximately 100,000 clones in the sample, around nine tenths were seen once. The sequenced sample was blood. Source of these receptors: a person between 18 and 75 years old in good health.

The CDR3 here is CASSPRTGETYEQYF. The CDR3 DNA follows: TGTGCCAGCAGCCCCCGGACAGGGGAGACGTACGAGCAGTACTTC. The rearrangement uses TRBV7-2 and TRBJ2-7, with 9 bases identical to TRBD1. The CDR3 runs to 15 residues. V dropped 5 bases and J dropped 4; count of bases not matched to a gene: 9. CDR1 SGHTA and CDR2 FQGNSA come from the germline V gene. The full variable domain, rest sourced from reference TRBV7-2 and TRBJ2-7, is GAGVSQSPSNKVTEKGKDVELRCDPISGHTALYWYRQSLGQGLEFLIYFQGNSAPDKSGLPSDRFSAERTGGSVSTLTIQRTQQEDSAVYLCASSPRTGETYEQYFGPGTRLTVT.

The chain is built from TRBV6-5 and TRBJ1-2; 7 nucleotides line up with TRBD1. Germline loops: CDR1 MNHEY, CDR2 SVGAGI. This CDR3 has 13 amino acids. Germline trimming cut 6 bases from V and 4 bases from J; bases unmatched to any gene: 5. The chain's CDR3 is CASSEGGSYGYTF. CDR3 sequence (DNA): TGTGCCAGCAGCGAAGGGGGCAGCTATGGCTACACCTTC.

The V and J genes are TRBV13 and TRBJ2-7; D not resolved. V was clipped by 3 bases and J by 3 bases, with 3 bases between them. The CDR3 covers 11 residues. Germline CDR1 and CDR2: PRHDT and FYEKMQ (reference sequence). The CDR3, as DNA: TGTGCCAGCAGCTTTCTCTACGAGCAGTACTTC. As protein: CASSFLYEQYF.

The rearrangement links TRBV30 to TRBJ1-2; 7 bases map to TRBD1. The germline V gene encodes CDR1 GTSNPN and CDR2 SVGIG (reference sequence). CDR3 length: 11 amino acids. The V segment lost 8 bases and the J segment 6 bases; nucleotides outside the gene matches: 6. The CDR3 spells CAGDSVNGYTF. As DNA, the CDR3 is TGTGCCGGGGACAGTGTCAATGGCTACACCTTC.

This chain links TRBV10-3 with TRBJ2-5; D is undetermined. Germline V gene sequence: CDR1 ENHRY, CDR2 SYGVKD. This CDR3 contains 9 residues. Trimming left V 11 bases short and J 0 bases short, with 1 base between. CDR3 sequence reads: CADQETQYF. CDR3 nucleotide sequence: TGTGCCGACCAAGAGACCCAGTACTTC.

The chain couples TRBV12-5 to TRBJ2-7; no firm D call. The ends were cut back, 3 bases at V and 1 base at J, with 1 base in the middle. CDR1 and CDR2 (germline): LGHNT, FRNRAP. There are 11 residues in the CDR3. CDR3: CASGFSYEQYF. The CDR3 region has the DNA TGTGCTAGTGGTTTTTCCTACGAGCAGTACTTC. Full variable domain (rest looked up from reference TRBV12-5 and TRBJ2-7): DARVTQTPRHKVTEMGQEVTMRCQPILGHNTVFWYRQTMMQGLELLAYFRNRAPLDDSGMPKDRFSAEMPDATLATLKIQPSEPRDSAVYFCASGFSYEQYFGPGTRLTVT.

The chain carries TRBV7-2 and TRBJ2-2; D call uncertain. Germline CDR1 reads SGHTA; CDR2 reads FQGNSA. V was cut by 2 bases and J by 5 bases, with 6 bases left in between. This CDR3 is 13 amino acids long. The CDR3 nucleotides read TGTGCCAGCAGCTTACACGGGACCGGGGAGCTGTTTTTT. Translated, it gives CASSLHGTGELFF.

The chain links TRBV7-9 to TRBJ2-6, with a tentative D call TRBD2 (5 bases). The germline V gene encodes CDR1 SEHNR and CDR2 FQNEAQ (reference sequence). The V end was cut by 5 bases, the J end by 2 bases, with 7 bases between. This CDR3 is built from 14 residues. Here the CDR3 reads CASSLGAGANVLTF. CDR3 DNA sequence: TGTGCCAGCAGCCTCGGGGCTGGGGCCAACGTCCTGACTTTC.

V is TRBV5-4 and J is TRBJ2-1; no firm D call. Per germline, CDR1 SGHNT and CDR2 YYREEE (reference sequence). CDR3 length: 12 amino acids. Deletions cut 0 bases from V and 7 bases from J, with 5 bases between. The CDR3 DNA follows: TGTGCCAGCAGCTTGGACGCAAATGAGCAGTTCTTC. Its protein product is CASSLDANEQFF.

This chain joins TRBV28 and TRBJ1-4; 9 positions agree with TRBD1. Germline CDR1 and CDR2: MDHEN and SYDVKM. The CDR3 runs 15 residues. V lost 5 bases and J lost 5; bases outside the gene matches: 6. CDR3 nucleotides: TGTGCCAGCAGTCAGACAGGGGGGGGAAATGAAAAACTGTTTTTT. Translated: CASSQTGGGNEKLFF.

This clone was observed a handful of times. J is TRBJ1-2 and V is TRBV27; no firm D call. V dropped 2 bases and J dropped 6 bases, with 10 bases sitting between them. Looked up from germline, CDR1 is MNHEY and CDR2 is SMNVEV (reference sequence). The CDR3 is 13 residues long. CDR3 bases: TGTGCCAGCAGTTTAAATCAGATTGATGGCTACACCTTC. It codes for CASSLNQIDGYTF.

The chain recombines TRBV2 with TRBJ1-4; a weak D match, TRBD1 (5 bases). V dropped 2 bases and J dropped 8 bases, with 15 bases sitting between them. The CDR3 has 15 amino acids. Germline CDR1 and CDR2: SNHLY and FYNNEI. The CDR3 spells CASSERGDPSEKLFF. CDR3 coding DNA: TGTGCCAGCAGTGAAAGAGGGGATCCCAGCGAAAAACTGTTTTTT.

This clone has only a few counts. This sequence joins TRBV7-2 and TRBJ1-6; a weak D match, TRBD1 (6 bases). V gave up 1 base and J gave up 7 bases, with 11 bases separating them. The germline CDR1 and CDR2 sequences are SGHTA and FQGNSA. CDR3 length: 15 amino acids. As DNA, the CDR3 is TGTGCCAGCAGCTTAGTCGCAGGGGTAAATTCACCCCTCCACTTT. Residues: CASSLVAGVNSPLHF.

This clone was seen only once. This chain uses TRBV28 with TRBJ1-1; no reliable D call. This CDR3 region has 13 residues. The V gene lost 4 bases and the J gene lost 0 bases, with 6 bases spanning the gap. The germline gives CDR1 MDHEN, CDR2 SYDVKM. The CDR3 loop reads CASSSYMNTEAFF. CDR3 in DNA: TGTGCCAGCAGTTCCTATATGAACACTGAAGCTTTCTTT.

This chain connects TRBV7-9 to TRBJ2-3; 11 nucleotides line up with TRBD2. Losses at the gene ends were 0 bases for V and 2 bases for J; bases not matched to a gene: 7. The CDR3 runs to 18 residues. CDR1 SEHNR and CDR2 FQNEAQ come from the germline V gene (reference sequence). In DNA, the CDR3 is TGTGCCAGCAGCTTAGCGACCCTAGCGGGGGGATACACAGATACGCAGTATTTT. This gives the protein CASSLATLAGGYTDTQYF.

The CDR3 DNA follows: TGTGCCAGCAGTATGACAGGTCTGGGTGTCGAGCAGTACTTC. Protein sequence: CASSMTGLGVEQYF. The V gene is TRBV6-1, the J gene TRBJ2-7; TRBD1 might be the D (6 bases). V was shortened by 5 bases and J by 6 bases, with 17 bases between the two germline ends. Germline V gene data show CDR1 as MNHNS and CDR2 as SASEGT. CDR3 length: 14 residues.

V is TRBV7-2 and J is TRBJ2-7, with a possible D match to TRBD2 (5 bases). In germline, CDR1 is SGHTA, CDR2 FQGNSA. The V end was cut by 5 bases, the J end by 1 base, with 12 bases between. CDR3 length equals 14 residues. The CDR3 DNA follows: TGTGCCAGCAGCCCCTATCGGGGTTCCTACGAGCAGTACTTC. Its translation is CASSPYRGSYEQYF.

The chain joins TRBV7-2 to TRBJ1-5; D unresolved. V shed 5 bases and J shed 4 bases, with 9 bases lying between them. The CDR3 is made up of 13 amino acids. The germline V gene encodes CDR1 SGHTA and CDR2 FQGNSA. CDR3 sequence (DNA): TGTGCCAGCAGCCAATCCCTAAATCAGCCCCAGCATTTT. It translates to CASSQSLNQPQHF.

This rearrangement joins TRBV10-1 to TRBJ2-3; 8 nucleotides line up with TRBD1. After removal of 3 bases from V and 1 base from J, the junction contained 3 bases not matched to a gene. The V gene's germline CDR1 is WNHNN and CDR2 SYGVQD (reference sequence). This CDR3 comprises 15 residues. This CDR3 is CASSDTDRGTDTQYF. DNA of the CDR3: TGCGCCAGCAGTGATACGGACAGGGGCACAGATACGCAGTATTTT.

The chain joins TRBV27 to TRBJ2-2; D gene uncertain. The CDR3 is made up of 14 amino acids. V was clipped by 4 bases and J by 1 base, with 7 bases between them. CDR1 is MNHEY, CDR2 SMNVEV, per germline (reference sequence). The CDR3 protein is CASSSRRNTGELFF. The CDR3 nucleotides read TGTGCCAGCAGTTCAAGGAGGAACACCGGGGAGCTGTTTTTT.

A word on this clone: A read error may account for a junction end that differs from germline. The chain has TRBV10-3 and TRBJ1-1; D gene unclear. This CDR3 comprises 12 residues. Germline CDR1 is ENHRY and CDR2 is SYGVKD. The CDR3 region has the DNA TGTGCCATCAGTGCCGGAAAGGAGAAAGCGGTCTTT. Translated: CAISAGKEKAVF.

The chain links TRBV6-6 to TRBJ1-2; D remains unclear. Trimming shortened V by 5 bases and J by 3 bases, and 13 bases separated the two germline ends. There are 14 residues in the CDR3. CDR1 and CDR2 (germline): MNHNY, SVGAGI (reference sequence). CDR3 DNA: TGTGCCAGCAGTCCCCCGGTAGGGCACTATGGCTACACCTTC. Protein sequence: CASSPPVGHYGYTF.

The chain employs TRBV20-1 and TRBJ1-2; the D is unclear. The CDR3 consists of 11 residues. The V end was cut by 5 bases, the J end by 2 bases, with 6 bases between. Germline lookup yields CDR1 DFQATT and CDR2 SNEGSKA (reference sequence). CDR3 protein: CSAPTNYGYTF. The CDR3 region has the DNA TGCAGTGCTCCTACGAACTATGGCTACACCTTC.

This chain links TRBV6-9 with TRBJ1-4, with 8 positions matching TRBD1. V gave up 3 bases and J gave up 12 bases; unmatched junction bases: 6. Germline V gene data show CDR1 as MNHGY and CDR2 as SVAAGI. The CDR3 has 13 residues. CDR3 nucleotides: TGTGCCAGCAGTTACTTGACAGGGGAAGAACTGTTTTTT. This sequence encodes CASSYLTGEELFF.

J is TRBJ1-2 and V is TRBV9, with D uncertain. V was pared by 0 bases and J by 7 bases, with 7 bases between. The CDR3 is 12 amino acids. Germline lookup yields CDR1 SGDLS and CDR2 YYNGEE. The CDR3 DNA follows: TGTGCCAGCAGCGTAGGGGCTTCTGGCTACACCTTC. Amino acids: CASSVGASGYTF.

The chain carries TRBV5-1 and TRBJ1-1; D gene ambiguous. The ends were cut back, 0 bases at V and 5 bases at J, with 11 bases in the middle. Germline CDR1 SGHRS, CDR2 YFSETQ. This CDR3 is 14 amino acids long. CDR3 sequence: CASSLAGQWTEAFF. CDR3 nucleotides: TGCGCCAGCAGCTTGGCCGGCCAGTGGACTGAAGCTTTCTTT. Based on the CDR3 plus reference TRBV5-1 and TRBJ1-1, the full variable domain is KAGVTQTPRYLIKTRGQQVTLSCSPISGHRSVSWYQQTPGQGLQFLFEYFSETQRNKGNFPGRFSGRQFSNSRSEMNVSTLELGDSALYLCASSLAGQWTEAFFGQGTRLTVV.

The rearrangement joins TRBV18 to TRBJ2-4; D is perhaps TRBD2 (6 bases). CDR1 is KGHSH and CDR2 is LQKENI in the germline V gene. Between the trimmed V and J ends, which lost 0 bases and 4 bases, there was a span of 10 bases. The length of the CDR3 is 15 residues. This CDR3 is CASSPPSGGKNIQYF. The CDR3 region has the DNA TGTGCCAGCTCACCACCTAGCGGAGGGAAAAACATTCAGTACTTC.

CDR3 DNA: TGTGCCACCTCAAGGCCCTACAATGAGCAGTTCTTC. This encodes CATSRPYNEQFF. The J gene is TRBJ2-1, the V gene TRBV19; D call uncertain. Between the trimmed V and J ends, which lost 10 bases and 2 bases, there was a span of 9 bases. Per germline, CDR1 LNHDA and CDR2 SQIVND (reference sequence). CDR3 length: 12 residues. The entire variable domain, with the rest obtained from reference TRBV19 and TRBJ2-1, is as follows: DGGITQSPKYLFRKEGQNVTLSCEQNLNHDAMYWYRQDPGQGLRLIYYSQIVNDFQKGDIAEGYSVSREKKESFPLTVTSAQKNPTAFYLCATSRPYNEQFFGPGTRLTVL.

The rearrangement uses TRBV11-3 and TRBJ1-2; D possibly corresponds to TRBD1 (6 bases). Trimming took off 5 bases at V and 0 bases at J, with 13 bases between the two ends. The germline V gene has CDR1 SGHNT and CDR2 YENEEA. The CDR3 length is 15 residues. This CDR3 reads CASSARTEANYGYTF. DNA for the CDR3: TGTGCCAGCAGCGCCCGGACAGAAGCTAACTATGGCTACACCTTC.

The chain is built from TRBV2 and TRBJ2-2; D possibly corresponds to TRBD2 (5 bases). CDR1 is SNHLY and CDR2 is FYNNEI in the germline V gene. V lost 7 bases, J lost 4 bases, and 16 bases lay in between. The CDR3 is 15 amino acids. DNA for the CDR3: TGTGCCAGCACGCAGGAAGGAGGTGTCACCGGGGAGCTGTTTTTT. Translated, it gives CASTQEGGVTGELFF.

The chain recombines TRBV4-2 with TRBJ1-2, with 8 bases matching TRBD1. Trimming cost V 8 bases and J 8 bases; bases outside gene matches: 19. The CDR3 has 16 residues. CDR1 LGHNA and CDR2 YNFKEQ come from the germline V gene. The CDR3 nucleotides are TGTGCCAGCGGACCTTCCGGGACAGGAGGGTGGGAGGGCTACACCTTC. Amino acids: CASGPSGTGGWEGYTF.

This clone was picked up a small number of times. The CDR3 bases are TGTGCCAGCAGTTTATCAGACCAGGGGGCGCTTGGCTACACCTTC. Its translation: CASSLSDQGALGYTF. The chain employs TRBV28 and TRBJ1-2; 8 positions agree with TRBD1. The V gene end was trimmed by 1 base and the J gene end by 7 bases; junction bases not matched to a gene: 8. CDR3 length: 15 residues. Germline CDR1 and CDR2: MDHEN and SYDVKM.